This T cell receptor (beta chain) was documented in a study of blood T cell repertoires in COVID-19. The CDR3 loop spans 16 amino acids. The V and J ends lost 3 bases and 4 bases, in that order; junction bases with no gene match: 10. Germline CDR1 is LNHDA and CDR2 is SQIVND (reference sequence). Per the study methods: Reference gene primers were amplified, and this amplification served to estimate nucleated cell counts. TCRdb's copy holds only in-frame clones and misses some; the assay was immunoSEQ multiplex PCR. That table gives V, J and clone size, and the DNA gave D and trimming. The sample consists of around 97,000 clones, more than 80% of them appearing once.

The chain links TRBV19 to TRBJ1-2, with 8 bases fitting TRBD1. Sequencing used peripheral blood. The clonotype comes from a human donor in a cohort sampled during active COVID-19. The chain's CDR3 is CASSIGGQGARYGYTF. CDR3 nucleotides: TGTGCCAGTAGTATTGGAGGGCAGGGGGCCCGCTATGGCTACACCTTC. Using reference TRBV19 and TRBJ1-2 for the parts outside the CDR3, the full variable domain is DGGITQSPKYLFRKEGQNVTLSCEQNLNHDAMYWYRQDPGQGLRLIYYSQIVNDFQKGDIAEGYSVSREKKESFPLTVTSAQKNPTAFYLCASSIGGQGARYGYTFGSGTRLTVV.